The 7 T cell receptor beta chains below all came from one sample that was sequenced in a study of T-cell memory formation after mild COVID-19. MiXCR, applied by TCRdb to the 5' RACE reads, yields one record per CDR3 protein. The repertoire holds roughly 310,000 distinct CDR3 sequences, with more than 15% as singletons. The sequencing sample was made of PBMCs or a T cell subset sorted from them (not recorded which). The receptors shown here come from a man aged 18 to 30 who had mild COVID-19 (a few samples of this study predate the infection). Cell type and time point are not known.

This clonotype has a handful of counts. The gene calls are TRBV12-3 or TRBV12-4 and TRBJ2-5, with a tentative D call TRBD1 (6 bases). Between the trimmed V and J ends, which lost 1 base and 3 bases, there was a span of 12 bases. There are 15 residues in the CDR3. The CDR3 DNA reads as TGTGCCAGCAGTTTAGTCTACGGACAGAAAGAGACCCAGTACTTC. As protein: CASSLVYGQKETQYF.

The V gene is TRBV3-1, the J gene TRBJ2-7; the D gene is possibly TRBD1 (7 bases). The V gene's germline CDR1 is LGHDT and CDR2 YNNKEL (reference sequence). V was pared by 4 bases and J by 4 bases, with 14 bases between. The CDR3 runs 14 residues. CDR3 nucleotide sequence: TGTGCCAGCAGCCCCCGTCCAGGGGGGTACGAGCAGTACGTC. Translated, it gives CASSPRPGGYEQYV.

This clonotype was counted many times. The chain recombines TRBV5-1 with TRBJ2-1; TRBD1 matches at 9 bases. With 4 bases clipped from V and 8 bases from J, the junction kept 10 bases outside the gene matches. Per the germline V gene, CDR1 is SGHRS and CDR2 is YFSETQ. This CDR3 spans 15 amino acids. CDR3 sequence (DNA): TGCGCCAGCAGCAGAAATCCGACAGGGGGACATGAGCAGTTCTTC. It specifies CASSRNPTGGHEQFF.

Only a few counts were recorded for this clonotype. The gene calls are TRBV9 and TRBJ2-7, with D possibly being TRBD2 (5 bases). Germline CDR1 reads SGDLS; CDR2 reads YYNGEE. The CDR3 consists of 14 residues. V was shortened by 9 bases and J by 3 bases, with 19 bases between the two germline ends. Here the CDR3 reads CANHLAGGYYEQYF. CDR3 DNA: TGTGCCAACCACCTGGCGGGCGGTTACTACGAGCAGTACTTC.

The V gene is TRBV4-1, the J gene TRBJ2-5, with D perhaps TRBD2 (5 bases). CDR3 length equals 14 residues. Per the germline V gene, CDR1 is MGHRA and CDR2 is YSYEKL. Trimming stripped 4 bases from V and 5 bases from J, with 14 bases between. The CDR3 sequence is CASSPLEGLETQYF. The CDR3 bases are TGCGCCAGCAGCCCCCTTGAGGGTCTCGAGACCCAGTACTTC.

The DNA of the CDR3 is TGCGCCAGCGCGAGGGGGAGCCTGGAGACCCAGTACTTC. This sequence encodes CASARGSLETQYF. V usage is TRBV5-1 and J usage is TRBJ2-5; perhaps TRBD1 as D (6 bases). With 7 bases removed from V and 5 bases from J, the gap between germline ends came to 15 bases. The CDR3 sequence is 13 residues long. CDR1 is SGHRS and CDR2 is YFSETQ in the germline V gene. Drawing the rest from reference TRBV5-1 and TRBJ2-5, the complete variable domain is KAGVTQTPRYLIKTRGQQVTLSCSPISGHRSVSWYQQTPGQGLQFLFEYFSETQRNKGNFPGRFSGRQFSNSRSEMNVSTLELGDSALYLCASARGSLETQYFGPGTRLLVL.

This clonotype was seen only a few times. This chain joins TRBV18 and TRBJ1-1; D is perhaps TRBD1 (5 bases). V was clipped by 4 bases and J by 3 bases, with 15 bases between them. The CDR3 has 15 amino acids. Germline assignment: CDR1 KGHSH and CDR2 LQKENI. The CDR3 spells CASSLYGGPYTEAFF. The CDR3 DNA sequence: TGTGCCAGCTCACTTTACGGGGGACCCTACACTGAAGCTTTCTTT.